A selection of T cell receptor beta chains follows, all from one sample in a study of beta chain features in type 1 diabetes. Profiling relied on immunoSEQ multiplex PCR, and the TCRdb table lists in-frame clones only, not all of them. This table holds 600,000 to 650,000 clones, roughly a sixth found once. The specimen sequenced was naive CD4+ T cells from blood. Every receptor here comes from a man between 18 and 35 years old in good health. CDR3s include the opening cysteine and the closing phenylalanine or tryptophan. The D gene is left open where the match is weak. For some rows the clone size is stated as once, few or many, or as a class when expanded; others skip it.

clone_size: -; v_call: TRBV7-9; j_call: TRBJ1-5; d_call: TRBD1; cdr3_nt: TGTGCCAGCAGCACGGGGACAGGGGGTAATCAGCCCCAGCATTTT; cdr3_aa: CASSTGTGGNQPQHF
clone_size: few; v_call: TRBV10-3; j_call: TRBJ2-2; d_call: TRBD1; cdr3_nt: TGTGCCACCAGACAGGGGTGGACGGCCGGGGAGCTGTTTTTT; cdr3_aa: CATRQGWTAGELFF
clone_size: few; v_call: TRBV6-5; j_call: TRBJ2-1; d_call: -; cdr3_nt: TGTGCCAGCAGTCAACAGGGTACACCTTACAATGAGCAGTTCTTC; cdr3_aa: CASSQQGTPYNEQFF
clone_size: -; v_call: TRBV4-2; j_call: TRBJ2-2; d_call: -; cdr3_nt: TGTGCCAGCAGCCAAGGTCGGGGAACGAACACCGGGGAGCTGTTTTTT; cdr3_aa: CASSQGRGTNTGELFF
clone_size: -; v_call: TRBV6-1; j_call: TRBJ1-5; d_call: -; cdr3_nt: TGTGCCAGCAGTGGTGGTAGTCAGCCCCAGCATTTT; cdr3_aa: CASSGGSQPQHF
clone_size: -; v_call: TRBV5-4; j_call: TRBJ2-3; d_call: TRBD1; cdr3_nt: TGTGCCAGCAGCGTCCGACAGGGGCGATGGGCAGATACGCAGTATTTT; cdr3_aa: CASSVRQGRWADTQYF
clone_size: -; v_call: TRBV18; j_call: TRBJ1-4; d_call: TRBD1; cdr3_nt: TGTGCCAGCTCACGACGAGATTTTGGACAGGGAGCAACTAATGAAAAACTGTTTTTT; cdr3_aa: CASSRRDFGQGATNEKLFF
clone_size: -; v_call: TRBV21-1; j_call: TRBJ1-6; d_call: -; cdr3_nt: TGTGCCAGCAGCAACAACACCTATAATTCACCCCTCCACTTT; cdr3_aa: CASSNNTYNSPLHF
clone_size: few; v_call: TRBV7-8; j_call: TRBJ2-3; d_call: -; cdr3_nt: TGTGCCAGCAGCTTAGTAAGGCCAAGGAGCACAGATACGCAGTATTTT; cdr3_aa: CASSLVRPRSTDTQYF
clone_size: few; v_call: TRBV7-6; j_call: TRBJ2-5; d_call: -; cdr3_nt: TGTGCCAGCAGCTTATCGGGGTGGACCCAGTACTTC; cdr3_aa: CASSLSGWTQYF
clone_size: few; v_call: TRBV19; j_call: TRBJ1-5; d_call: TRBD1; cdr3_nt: TGTGCCAGTAAGGACAGGGGGCTGGTAGGCAATCAGCCCCAGCATTTT; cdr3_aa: CASKDRGLVGNQPQHF
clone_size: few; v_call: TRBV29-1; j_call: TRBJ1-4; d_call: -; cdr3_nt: TGCAGCGTGACGGGACCTTCTAATGAAAAACTGTTTTTT; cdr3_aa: CSVTGPSNEKLFF
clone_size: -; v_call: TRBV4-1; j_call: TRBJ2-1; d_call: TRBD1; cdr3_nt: TGCGCCAGCAGCCAAGAATACAGGGGGTACAATGAGCAGTTCTTC; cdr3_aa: CASSQEYRGYNEQFF
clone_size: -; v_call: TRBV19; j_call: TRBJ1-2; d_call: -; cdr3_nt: TGTGCCAGTAGTATGGTTGAGTCCTATGGCTACACCTTC; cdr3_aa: CASSMVESYGYTF
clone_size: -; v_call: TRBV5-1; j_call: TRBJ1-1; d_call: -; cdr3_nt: TGCGCCAGCAGCGGGAACACTGAAGCTTTCTTT; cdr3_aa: CASSGNTEAFF
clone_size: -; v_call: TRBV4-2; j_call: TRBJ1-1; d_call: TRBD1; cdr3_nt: TGTGCCAGCAGCTCTTGGACAGGGAACACTGAAGCTTTCTTT; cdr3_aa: CASSSWTGNTEAFF
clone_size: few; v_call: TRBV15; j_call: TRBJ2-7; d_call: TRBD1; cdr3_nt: TGTGCCACCAGCAGAGCCGGGACAGGCACCTACGAGCAGTACTTC; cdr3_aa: CATSRAGTGTYEQYF
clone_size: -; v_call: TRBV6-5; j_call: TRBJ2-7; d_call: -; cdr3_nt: TGTGCCAGCACCCTCCCGTGGAAAACCTACGAGCAGTACTTC; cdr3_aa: CASTLPWKTYEQYF
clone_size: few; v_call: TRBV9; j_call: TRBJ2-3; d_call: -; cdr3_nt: TGTGCCAGCAGCGTACAGGGGATAACAGATACGCAGTATTTT; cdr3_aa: CASSVQGITDTQYF
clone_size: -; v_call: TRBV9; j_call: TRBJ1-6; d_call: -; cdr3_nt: TGTGCCAGCAGCGTAGGTCTGTCACCCCTCCACTTT; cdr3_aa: CASSVGLSPLHF
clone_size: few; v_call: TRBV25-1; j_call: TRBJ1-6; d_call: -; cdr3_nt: TGTGCCAGCAGTGACAGGGAAAGGTCACCCCTCCACTTT; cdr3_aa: CASSDRERSPLHF
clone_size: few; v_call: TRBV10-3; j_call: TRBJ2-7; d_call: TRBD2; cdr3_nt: TGTGCCATCCGGGAAGCGGGAGTGAACGAGCAGTACTTC; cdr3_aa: CAIREAGVNEQYF
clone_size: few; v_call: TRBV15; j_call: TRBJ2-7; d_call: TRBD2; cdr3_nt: TGTGCCACCAGCAGACAACTAGCGGGGGACTCCTACGAGCAGTACTTC; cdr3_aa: CATSRQLAGDSYEQYF
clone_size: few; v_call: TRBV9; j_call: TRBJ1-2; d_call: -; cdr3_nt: TGTGCCAGCAGCGTGTCGGACAGAATGGATGGCTACACCTTC; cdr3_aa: CASSVSDRMDGYTF
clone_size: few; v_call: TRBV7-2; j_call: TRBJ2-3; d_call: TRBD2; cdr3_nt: TGTGCCAGCAGCCTCACTAGCGGGAGGGCCAGGGATACGCAGTATTTT; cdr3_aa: CASSLTSGRARDTQYF
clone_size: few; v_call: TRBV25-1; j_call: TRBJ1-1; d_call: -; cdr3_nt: TGTGCCAGCAAAGGACAACCGAACACTGAAGCTTTCTTT; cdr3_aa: CASKGQPNTEAFF
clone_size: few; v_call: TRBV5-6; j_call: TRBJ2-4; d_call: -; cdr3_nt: TGTGCCAGCAGCTTGGGGAGTACCAAAAACATTCAGTACTTC; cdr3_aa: CASSLGSTKNIQYF
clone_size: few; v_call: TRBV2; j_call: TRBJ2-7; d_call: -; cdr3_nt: TGTGCCAGCAGTAAGTCGGGATCCTACGAGCAGTACTTC; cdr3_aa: CASSKSGSYEQYF
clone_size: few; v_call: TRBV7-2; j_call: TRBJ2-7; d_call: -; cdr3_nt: TGTGCCAGCAGCTTAGCTGTAGGTAGTTGGAACGAGCAGTACTTC; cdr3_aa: CASSLAVGSWNEQYF
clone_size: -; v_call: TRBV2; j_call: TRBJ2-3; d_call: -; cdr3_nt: TGTGCCAGCAGGCTTGGGTCCCCAGGTGGCACAGATACGCAGTATTTT; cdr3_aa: CASRLGSPGGTDTQYF
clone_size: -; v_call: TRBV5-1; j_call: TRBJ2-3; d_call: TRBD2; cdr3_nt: TGCGCCAGCAGCTTCCGGACTAGCGTGACAGATACGCAGTATTTT; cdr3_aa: CASSFRTSVTDTQYF
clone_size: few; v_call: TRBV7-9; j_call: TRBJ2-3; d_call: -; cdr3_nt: TGTGCCAGCAGTACCTCTTGGCAGGACACAGATACGCAGTATTTT; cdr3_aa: CASSTSWQDTDTQYF
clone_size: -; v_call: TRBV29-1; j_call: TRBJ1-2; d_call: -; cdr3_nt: TGCAGCGTTGTCGGGACGCATTACGGTGCAGGGTATGGCTACACCTTC; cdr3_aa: CSVVGTHYGAGYGYTF
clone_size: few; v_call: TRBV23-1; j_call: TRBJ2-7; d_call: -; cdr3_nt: TGCGCCAACAGGGCCTGGGAGCAGTACTTC; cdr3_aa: CANRAWEQYF
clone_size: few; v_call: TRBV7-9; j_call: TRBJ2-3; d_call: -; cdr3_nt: TGTGCCAGCAGCTTAGTTACGCAGTATTTT; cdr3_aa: CASSLVTQYF
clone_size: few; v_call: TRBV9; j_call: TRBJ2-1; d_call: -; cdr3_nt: TGTGCCAGCAGCGCGGGGAGCTCCTACAATGAGCAGTTCTTC; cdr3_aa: CASSAGSSYNEQFF
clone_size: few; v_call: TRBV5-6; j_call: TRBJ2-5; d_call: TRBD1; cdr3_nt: TGTGCCAGCAGCTTGGAGACAGGGATCCAAGAGACCCAGTACTTC; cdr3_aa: CASSLETGIQETQYF
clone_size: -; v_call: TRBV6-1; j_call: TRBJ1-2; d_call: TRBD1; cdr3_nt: TGTGCCAGCAGCTTATCCGGGACAGGGAGTGGCTACACCTTC; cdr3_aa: CASSLSGTGSGYTF
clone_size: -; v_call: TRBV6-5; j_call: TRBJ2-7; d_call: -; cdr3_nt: TGTGCCAGCAGTTACTCGACCGGGGGAGCCTACGAGCAGTACTTC; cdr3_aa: CASSYSTGGAYEQYF
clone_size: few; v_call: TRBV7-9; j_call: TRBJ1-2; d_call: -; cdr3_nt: TGTGCCAGCAGTCAAGAGGGCAGGAACTATGGCTACACCTTC; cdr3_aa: CASSQEGRNYGYTF
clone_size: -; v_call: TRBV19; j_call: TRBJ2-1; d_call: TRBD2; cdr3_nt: TGTGCCAGTAGTAGACTAGCTTCGGATGAGCAGTTCTTC; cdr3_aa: CASSRLASDEQFF
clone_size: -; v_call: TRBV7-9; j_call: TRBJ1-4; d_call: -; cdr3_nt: TGTGCCAGCAGCTTGCAGGGACACTATAATGAAAAACTGTTTTTT; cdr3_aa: CASSLQGHYNEKLFF
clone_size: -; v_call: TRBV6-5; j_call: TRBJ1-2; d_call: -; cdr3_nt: TGTGCCAGCAGTTTGAGTTATAGGGGATCCTTTGGCTACACCTTC; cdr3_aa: CASSLSYRGSFGYTF
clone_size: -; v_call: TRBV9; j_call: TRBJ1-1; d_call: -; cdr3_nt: TGTGCCAGCGGTGGACAATCGAACACTGAAGCTTTCTTT; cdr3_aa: CASGGQSNTEAFF
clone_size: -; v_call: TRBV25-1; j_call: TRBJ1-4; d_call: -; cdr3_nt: TGTGCCAGCAGTGAAACCAGGGACGTTGAAAAACTGTTTTTT; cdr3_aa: CASSETRDVEKLFF
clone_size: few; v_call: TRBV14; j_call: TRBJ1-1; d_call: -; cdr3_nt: TGTGCCAGCAGCCAAGATATAGCCGCAGGGGTGGTCGCTGAAGCTTTCTTT; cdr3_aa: CASSQDIAAGVVAEAFF
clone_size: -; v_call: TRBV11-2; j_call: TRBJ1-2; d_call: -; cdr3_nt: TGTGCCAGCAGGTCCTGGGACGGCCCGTATGGCTACACCTTC; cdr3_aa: CASRSWDGPYGYTF
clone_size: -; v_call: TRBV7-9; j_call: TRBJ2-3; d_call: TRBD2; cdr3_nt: TGTGCCAGCAGCCCCGGGACTATCACAGATACGCAGTATTTT; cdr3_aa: CASSPGTITDTQYF
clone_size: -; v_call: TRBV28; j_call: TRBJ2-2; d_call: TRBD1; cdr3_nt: TGTGCCAGCAGTGGATCCGGGACAGGCGACACCGGGGAGCTGTTTTTT; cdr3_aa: CASSGSGTGDTGELFF
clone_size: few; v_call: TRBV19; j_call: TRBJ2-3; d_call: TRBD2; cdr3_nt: TGTGCCAGTAGAACCCTAGCGGGGGGGCCGAATACGCAGTATTTT; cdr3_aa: CASRTLAGGPNTQYF
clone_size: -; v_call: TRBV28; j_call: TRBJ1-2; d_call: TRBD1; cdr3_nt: TGTGCCAGCAGTACACGGACAGGGATAGGCTACACCTTC; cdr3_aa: CASSTRTGIGYTF
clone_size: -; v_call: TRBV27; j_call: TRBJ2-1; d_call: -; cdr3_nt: TGTGCCAGCAGTTCCCCCAAAAGAGGTGAGCAGTTCTTC; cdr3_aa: CASSSPKRGEQFF
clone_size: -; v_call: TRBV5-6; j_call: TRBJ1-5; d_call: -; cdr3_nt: TGTGCCAGCAGCCCTTACAATCAGCCCCAGCATTTT; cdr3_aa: CASSPYNQPQHF
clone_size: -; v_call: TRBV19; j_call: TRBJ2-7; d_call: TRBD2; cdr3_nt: TGTGCCAGTACCAGGTCGGAGCGGGGGACCTACGAGCAGTACTTC; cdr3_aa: CASTRSERGTYEQYF
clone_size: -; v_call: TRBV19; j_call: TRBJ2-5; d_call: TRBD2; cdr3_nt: TGTGCCAGTAGTTCAGCGGGAAAGGGTGCAGAGACCCAGTACTTC; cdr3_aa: CASSSAGKGAETQYF
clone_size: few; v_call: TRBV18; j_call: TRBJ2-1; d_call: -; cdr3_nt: TGTGCCAGCTCACCACCGTCTTCGGGCAATGAGCAGTTCTTC; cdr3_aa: CASSPPSSGNEQFF
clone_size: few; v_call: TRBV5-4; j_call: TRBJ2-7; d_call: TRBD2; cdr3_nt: TGTGCCAGCAGCCTACTAGCGGGAGGCTACGAGCAGTACTTC; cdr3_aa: CASSLLAGGYEQYF
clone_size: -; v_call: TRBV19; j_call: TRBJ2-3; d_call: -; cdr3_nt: TGTGCCAGTAGTATGGAGGAGCAGGGAGTTAATACGCAGTATTTT; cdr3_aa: CASSMEEQGVNTQYF
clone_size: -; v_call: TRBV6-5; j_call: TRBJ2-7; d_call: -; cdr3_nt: TGTGCCAGCAGTTGGGACTTCAGCTCCTACGAGCAGTACTTC; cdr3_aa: CASSWDFSSYEQYF
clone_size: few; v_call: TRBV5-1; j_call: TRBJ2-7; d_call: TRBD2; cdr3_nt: TGCGCCAGCAGGAACCGGACTAGCGGGGGCGAGCAGTACTTC; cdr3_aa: CASRNRTSGGEQYF